Described below is a single T cell receptor beta chain sequence and its context. The data derive from a study of shared T cell receptors in the human thymus. Using immunoSEQ multiplex PCR, the repertoire was profiled, and TCRdb retains in-frame clones only, with some absent. This sample has hundreds of thousands of clones, with 85% to 90% found just once. Another study also made use of these data, one on human thymus T cells. That publication notes: Donation came from healthy Finnish infants having corrective surgery for congenital heart defects. Resections from corrective heart surgery supplied the thymus tissue. Thymic and blood repertoires seemed to favor certain V and J genes. Reports from related research described highly overlapping thymic repertoires among unrelated individuals.

This sequence originates from a boy under three years old with a congenital heart defect. Sequencing used thymocytes.

The CDR3 DNA reads as TGTGCCAGCAGCCCCAACTTACGCTCCTACAATGAGCAGTTCTTC. Amino acids: CASSPNLRSYNEQFF. V gene TRBV7-3 combines with J gene TRBJ2-1; no reliable D call. This CDR3 is built from 15 residues. The germline V and J ends were trimmed by 5 bases and 0 bases, with 11 bases remaining between them. Per germline, CDR1 SGHTA and CDR2 FQGTGA.